This T cell receptor beta chain derives from a study of blood T cell repertoires in COVID-19. Authors' data handling: Amplification from reference gene primers served as the basis for estimated nucleated cell counts. Measured with immunoSEQ multiplex PCR; TCRdb has only the in-frame clones, and not every one. V, J and clone size were drawn from that table, and D and trimming were deduced from the DNA. Of 250,000 to 300,000 clones in the sample, roughly 92% were seen once. The CDR3 is made up of 15 amino acids. Germline CDR1 and CDR2: SGHDT and YYEEEE. V was clipped by 0 bases and J by 6 bases, with 12 bases between them.

The origin of this receptor is a woman younger than 45 with COVID-19, enrolled during active disease. The sequenced sample was peripheral blood. V gene TRBV5-6 combines with J gene TRBJ1-4, with D maybe TRBD1 (5 bases). In DNA form, the CDR3 reads TGTGCCAGCAGCTTGGTTGCTGGGGCCCATGAAAAACTGTTTTTT. Amino acid sequence: CASSLVAGAHEKLFF.